Listed here is a single T cell receptor (beta chain). Its antigen is not identified. The sample is drawn from a study of cytomegalovirus exposure and HLA in healthy donors. Vbeta (60) and Jbeta (13) primers were used in the PCR. This table comes from immunoSEQ multiplex PCR, and its TCRdb copy is limited to in-frame clones, with some not included. Here the sample spans around 140,000 clones, about 70% being singletons. Trimming took off 1 base at V and 2 bases at J, with 6 bases between the two ends. The CDR3 has 13 amino acids. Germline loops: CDR1 KGHSH, CDR2 LQKENI. It was healthy bone marrow donors who served as donors. Study-wide results and caveats: With later analysis, a missense DCLRE1C variant became linked to TCR beta V- and J-gene trimming.

The V call is TRBV18, the J call TRBJ2-7; D might be TRBD1 (5 bases). Sequencing was carried out using PBMCs. This sequence was found in an older woman in good health and CMV-seropositive. CDR3 coding DNA: TGTGCCAGCTCACCACAAGGGGCCTACGAGCAGTACTTC. This translates into CASSPQGAYEQYF.